These 31 T cell receptor beta chains originate from one sample sequenced in a study of T cells in Graves' hyperthyroidism and ophthalmopathy. Researchers took RNA transcripts and amplified the TCR beta CDR3 regions from them. Primed by the HTBI set, a first-round RT-PCR was run on the TCR CDR3. TCRdb called the multiplex PCR reads again in MiXCR, with one record for every CDR3 protein. The repertoire consists of about 380,000 distinct CDR3 sequences, with about 13% occurring once and the leading ten covering under 25%. Sequencing was performed on blood. Every receptor here comes from a man aged 25 to 40 with Graves' hyperthyroidism that later progressed to Graves' ophthalmopathy.

This clonotype was recorded a few times. The chain is built from TRBV12-3 or TRBV12-4 and TRBJ2-2, with TRBD2 as a possible D gene (5 bases). The CDR3 loop spans 15 amino acids. With 3 bases removed from V and 0 bases from J, the gap between germline ends came to 8 bases. The CDR3 here is CASSFNGANTGELFF. The CDR3 DNA follows: TGTGCCAGCAGTTTTAACGGGGCGAACACCGGGGAGCTGTTTTTT.

The gene calls are TRBV5-6 and TRBJ1-4; TRBD1 is a possible D gene (6 bases). CDR1 is SGHDT and CDR2 is YYEEEE in the germline V gene. The CDR3 extends over 13 amino acids. V was clipped by 0 bases and J by 8 bases, with 8 bases between them. The CDR3 protein is CASSLEGGEKLFF. The DNA of the CDR3 is TGTGCCAGCAGCTTGGAAGGGGGGGAAAAACTGTTTTTT.

This clonotype has just a few counts. This chain uses TRBV29-1 with TRBJ2-3; 11 bases are a match to TRBD2. Germline V lookup: CDR1 SQVTM, CDR2 ANQGSEA. This CDR3 has 16 amino acids. V lost 4 bases to trimming and J lost 2 bases; unmatched junction nucleotides: 8. In DNA, the CDR3 is TGCAGCGTTGTGGGGCTAGCGGGGGGATACACAGATACGCAGTATTTT. Its translation is CSVVGLAGGYTDTQYF.

This clonotype was detected many times. V and J are TRBV12-5 and TRBJ1-5; 8 bases agree with TRBD1. The CDR3 is 15 residues long. CDR1 LGHNT and CDR2 FRNRAP come from the germline V gene. After removal of 1 base from V and 7 bases from J, the junction contained 6 bases not matched to a gene. CDR3: CASGLGDRGRQPQHF. The DNA for the CDR3 is TGTGCTAGTGGTTTGGGAGACAGGGGAAGGCAGCCCCAGCATTTT.

This chain links TRBV16 with TRBJ1-2; D gene ambiguous. Trimming left V 4 bases short and J 4 bases short, with 13 bases between. The V gene's germline CDR1 is KGHSY and CDR2 FQNENV. There are 14 residues in the CDR3. In nucleotides, the CDR3 is TGTGCCAGCAGCCCCCCCCCCGCACTCTATGGCTACACCTTC. Protein: CASSPPPALYGYTF. Drawing the rest from reference TRBV16 and TRBJ1-2, the complete variable domain is GEEVAQTPKHLVRGEGQKAKLYCAPIKGHSYVFWYQQVLKNEFKFLISFQNENVFDETGMPKERFSAKCLPNSPCSLEIQATKLEDSAVYFCASSPPPALYGYTFGSGTRLTVV.

This rearrangement joins TRBV27 to TRBJ2-2, with TRBD2 matching 8 bases. Germline V gene sequence: CDR1 MNHEY, CDR2 SMNVEV (reference sequence). This CDR3 is 16 amino acids long. V shed 5 bases, J shed 0 bases, and the junction held 5 bases outside the gene matches. The CDR3 loop reads CASSLLAGPNTGELFF. The CDR3 DNA reads TGTGCCAGCAGTCTTTTAGCGGGACCGAACACCGGGGAGCTGTTTTTT.

This clonotype occurred many times. The genes are TRBV7-9 and TRBJ2-2; D not resolved. V lost 1 base and J 6 bases, leaving 6 bases between the germline ends. Germline V CDR1 and CDR2: SEHNR, FQNEAQ (reference sequence). This CDR3 comprises 13 residues. The CDR3 DNA is TGTGCCAGCAGCTTAGAAGGGTCCGGGGAGCTGTTTTTT. Its protein product is CASSLEGSGELFF.

There are many counts of this clonotype. The V gene is TRBV10-3, the J gene TRBJ2-1; D is perhaps TRBD1 (6 bases). The CDR3 contains 14 residues. The germline gives CDR1 ENHRY, CDR2 SYGVKD. Trimming shortened V by 6 bases and J by 3 bases, and 12 bases separated the two germline ends. The CDR3 loop reads CAIRDSTLYNEQFF. In nucleotides, the CDR3 is TGTGCCATCAGGGACAGCACCCTCTACAATGAGCAGTTCTTC.

This clonotype was observed a handful of times. V usage is TRBV3-1 and J usage is TRBJ2-7; D gene uncertain. CDR1 is LGHDT, CDR2 YNNKEL, per germline (reference sequence). With 1 base removed from V and 0 bases from J, the gap between germline ends came to 7 bases. The CDR3 sequence is 14 residues long. CDR3: CASSQALVSYEQYF. The CDR3, as DNA: TGTGCCAGCAGCCAAGCGCTGGTCTCCTACGAGCAGTACTTC.

This clonotype was observed many times. The chain recombines TRBV3-1 with TRBJ1-6; D gene uncertain. This CDR3 has 13 residues. Germline-derived CDR1 and CDR2 are LGHDT and YNNKEL (reference sequence). V lost 0 bases to trimming and J lost 9 bases, with 6 bases between them. CDR3 DNA: TGTGCCAGCAGCCAAGACAGGACTTCACCCCTCCACTTT. This encodes CASSQDRTSPLHF.

This clonotype appeared many times. The chain is built from TRBV2 and TRBJ2-1; 8 bases align to TRBD1. The length of the CDR3 is 15 residues. With V trimmed by 10 bases and J by 3 bases, 11 bases remained unmatched. Germline V CDR1 and CDR2: SNHLY, FYNNEI. The CDR3 sequence is CATMPDRAGYNEQFF. The CDR3 DNA reads as TGTGCCACCATGCCGGACAGGGCGGGCTACAATGAGCAGTTCTTC.

This clonotype has ten or more counts. The genes are TRBV6-1 and TRBJ1-5; D uncertain. This CDR3 contains 14 residues. With 6 bases removed from V and 1 base from J, the gap between germline ends came to 10 bases. Germline CDR1 MNHNS, CDR2 SASEGT. Here the CDR3 DNA reads TGTGCCAGCAGCATGGATGGAAGCAATCAGCCCCAGCATTTT. It yields the protein CASSMDGSNQPQHF.

Ten or more counts support this clonotype. The DNA for the CDR3 is TGTGCCAGCAGCCTTCCCGGGACAGGGGTGCGTGGCTACACCTTC. Translation gives CASSLPGTGVRGYTF. The chain joins TRBV3-1 to TRBJ1-2; TRBD1 matches 10 bases. This CDR3 is 15 amino acids long. J lost 7 bases, V lost 4 bases, and 9 bases had no gene match. Per the germline V gene, CDR1 is LGHDT and CDR2 is YNNKEL (reference sequence). Full variable domain (missing parts from reference TRBV3-1 and TRBJ1-2): DTAVSQTPKYLVTQMGNDKSIKCEQNLGHDTMYWYKQDSKKFLKIMFSYNNKELIINETVPNRFSPKSPDKAHLNLHINSLELGDSAVYFCASSLPGTGVRGYTFGSGTRLTVV.

This clonotype was counted only a few times. This chain links TRBV5-4 with TRBJ2-1; 13 bases fit TRBD2. The CDR3 runs to 16 residues. The germline CDR1 and CDR2 sequences are SGHNT and YYREEE (reference sequence). V gave up 4 bases and J gave up 6 bases; unmatched junction bases: 7. CDR3: CASSQRTSGGSNEQFF. The DNA of the CDR3 is TGTGCCAGCAGCCAAAGGACTAGCGGGGGTTCCAATGAGCAGTTCTTC.

This clonotype was picked up many times. CDR3 sequence (DNA): TGCAGTGCTAGTCAGTGGTACAATGAGCAGTTCTTC. Translating gives CSASQWYNEQFF. The chain combines TRBV20-1 with TRBJ2-1; D unresolved. CDR3 length equals 12 residues. Germline CDR1 DFQATT, CDR2 SNEGSKA (reference sequence). V was trimmed by 3 bases and J by 4 bases, leaving 7 bases between them.

The table lists this clonotype with many counts. The CDR3 loop is CASSLASGGADTQYF. The CDR3 DNA sequence: TGTGCCAGCAGCTTAGCCAGCGGGGGGGCAGATACGCAGTATTTT. J is TRBJ2-3 and V is TRBV7-9, with 10 bases identical to TRBD2. This CDR3 contains 15 residues. Germline V gives CDR1 SEHNR, CDR2 FQNEAQ (reference sequence). V was pared by 0 bases and J by 4 bases, with 1 base of the junction left unmatched.

This clonotype has a single count. This chain uses TRBV4-1 with TRBJ1-2; D ambiguous. V lost 3 bases and J lost 6, with 8 bases in between. The length of the CDR3 is 12 residues. Germline V gene data show CDR1 as MGHRA and CDR2 as YSYEKL. The chain's CDR3 is CASSHFGDGYTF. Written as DNA, the CDR3 is TGCGCCAGCAGCCATTTCGGGGATGGCTACACCTTC.

This clonotype was observed many times. This chain links TRBV20-1 with TRBJ1-2; D remains ambiguous. The V end was cut by 6 bases, the J end by 2 bases, with 19 bases between. Per the germline V gene, CDR1 is DFQATT and CDR2 is SNEGSKA (reference sequence). The CDR3 has 15 amino acids. CDR3 in DNA: TGCAGTGCCCCAAGGGTATCGGCGGGCAACTATGGCTACACCTTC. Its translation is CSAPRVSAGNYGYTF.

A word on this clonotype: This may stem from a read error, because a much larger clone lies one nucleotide away. V is TRBV3-1 and J is TRBJ1-3; D is unresolved. The CDR3 extends over 13 amino acids. Germline V CDR1 and CDR2: LGHDT, YNNKEL (reference sequence). CDR3 DNA: TGTGCCAGCACCCAAGAAGGTGAATACACCATATATTTT. Translation gives CASTQEGEYTIYF.

The chain has TRBV7-2 and TRBJ1-1; possible D gene TRBD1, 6 bases. Germline-derived CDR1 and CDR2 are SGHTA and FQGNSA. Between the trimmed V and J ends, which lost 3 bases and 2 bases, there was a span of 16 bases. The CDR3 covers 16 residues. The CDR3 region has the DNA TGTGCCAGCAGCTTCGGTGGGGGAGGGGGAAACACTGAAGCTTTCTTT. This encodes CASSFGGGGGNTEAFF.

Many counts were recorded for this clonotype. V and J are TRBV11-2 and TRBJ2-7; TRBD2 aligns across 7 bases. The junction had 2 bases not matched to a gene; V was cut back by 1 base and J by 2 bases. CDR1 is SGHAT, CDR2 FQNNGV, per germline. The CDR3 is made up of 14 amino acids. The CDR3: CASSLGGGAYEQYF. CDR3 coding DNA: TGTGCCAGCAGCTTAGGGGGGGGGGCCTACGAGCAGTACTTC. Full variable domain (rest looked up from reference TRBV11-2 and TRBJ2-7): EAGVAQSPRYKIIEKRQSVAFWCNPISGHATLYWYQQILGQGPKLLIQFQNNGVVDDSQLPKDRFSAERLKGVDSTLKIQPAKLEDSAVYLCASSLGGGAYEQYFGPGTRLTVT.

This clonotype was counted only a few times. V is TRBV5-1 and J is TRBJ1-5; TRBD1 aligns across 8 bases. Germline V lookup: CDR1 SGHRS, CDR2 YFSETQ. The CDR3 runs 16 residues. Trimming cost V 2 bases and J 2 bases; bases outside gene matches: 6. CDR3 sequence (DNA): TGCGCCAGCAGCTTAGGGGAGACAGGGGGCAATCAGCCCCAGCATTTT. Protein sequence: CASSLGETGGNQPQHF.

This clonotype came up a few times. The J gene is TRBJ2-1, the V gene TRBV7-9; 14 bases are shared with TRBD2. The J segment lost 9 bases and the V segment lost 5 bases, leaving 12 bases of the junction unmatched. CDR3 size: 17 residues. Germline values: CDR1 SEHNR, CDR2 FQNEAQ (reference sequence). The CDR3 region has the DNA TGTGCCAGCAGCCAAAGACTAGCGGGGGGGCCTCGCGGTGAGCAGTTCTTC. It codes for CASSQRLAGGPRGEQFF.

About this clonotype: This may come from a read error, since a much larger clone is one base off. Since no conserved phenylalanine or tryptophan closes the CDR3, a read error is the likely cause. The chain has TRBV5-1 and TRBJ2-5; 9 nucleotides agree with TRBD2. V was pared by 2 bases and J by 0 bases, with 5 bases of the junction left unmatched. The CDR3 extends over 16 amino acids. CDR1 is SGHRS, CDR2 YFSETQ, per germline. In DNA, the CDR3 is TGCGCCAGCAGCTTTACAGCGGGGGGAAACCAAGAGACCCAGTACTCC. Its protein product is CASSFTAGGNQETQYS.

This clonotype was seen repeatedly, ten times or more. The rearrangement joins TRBV11-2 to TRBJ2-3, with TRBD2 matching 12 bases. Germline-derived CDR1 and CDR2 are SGHAT and FQNNGV. The CDR3 is 15 amino acids. V dropped 5 bases and J dropped 5; count of bases not matched to a gene: 5. The CDR3 reads CASSPSGGVLDTQYF. The CDR3 nucleotides are TGTGCCAGCAGCCCTAGCGGGGGGGTCCTAGATACGCAGTATTTT.

This clonotype came up a few times. The rearrangement joins TRBV10-3 to TRBJ2-5; weak D call: TRBD2 (7 bases). The CDR3 has 15 amino acids. Germline CDR1 and CDR2: ENHRY and SYGVKD. V was cut by 2 bases and J by 4 bases, with 14 bases left in between. The CDR3 here is CAISETLRGGETQYF. CDR3 nucleotides: TGTGCCATCAGTGAGACCCTTAGGGGGGGAGAGACCCAGTACTTC.

This clonotype has ten or more counts. The genes are TRBV12-3 or TRBV12-4 and TRBJ1-5; 9 bases fit TRBD1. The CDR3 loop spans 14 amino acids. V shed 4 bases, J shed 9 bases, and the junction held 7 bases outside the gene matches. The CDR3 here is CASSWDRATRPQHF. The DNA for the CDR3 is TGTGCCAGCAGTTGGGACAGGGCTACCCGGCCCCAGCATTTT.

V usage is TRBV7-9 and J usage is TRBJ2-3; D uncertain. Germline V gives CDR1 SEHNR, CDR2 FQNEAQ (reference sequence). The germline V and J ends were trimmed by 10 bases and 2 bases, with 16 bases remaining between them. The CDR3 runs to 14 residues. This CDR3 is CANSLFVDTDTQYF. Written as DNA, the CDR3 is TGTGCCAACAGTTTATTCGTGGACACAGATACGCAGTATTTT. Variable domain in full (rest from reference TRBV7-9 and TRBJ2-3): DTGVSQNPRHKITKRGQNVTFRCDPISEHNRLYWYRQTLGQGPEFLTYFQNEAQLEKSRLLSDRFSAERPKGSFSTLEIQRTEQGDSAMYLCANSLFVDTDTQYFGPGTRLTVL.

The rearrangement links TRBV18 to TRBJ1-6; no definite D call. Germline V gene data show CDR1 as KGHSH and CDR2 as LQKENI. This CDR3 has 15 residues. The V end lost 4 bases, the J end lost 5 bases, and 12 bases lay between the germline ends. The CDR3 DNA reads TGTGCCAGCTCACGCACAAGGGAAAATAATTCACCCCTCCACTTT. Its protein product is CASSRTRENNSPLHF.

This clonotype was seen only a few times. This chain joins TRBV5-8 and TRBJ2-3; TRBD1 might be the D (7 bases). This CDR3 has 15 amino acids. V lost 7 bases to trimming and J lost 8 bases, with 23 bases between them. Per germline, CDR1 SGHTS and CDR2 YDEGEE. As DNA, the CDR3 is TGTGCCAGCTCTAGGTCAGGGGGGATCGAAGGTACGCAGTATTTT. Its translation is CASSRSGGIEGTQYF.

The sample holds many counts of this clonotype. The chain uses TRBV5-1 and TRBJ2-7; 7 nucleotides align to TRBD1. The CDR3 consists of 14 residues. The V segment lost 6 bases and the J segment 2 bases; nucleotides outside the gene matches: 8. Per germline, CDR1 SGHRS and CDR2 YFSETQ. Written as DNA, the CDR3 is TGCGCCAGCACCTTCGGGCAGGGGGCCTACGAGCAGTACTTC. Translation gives CASTFGQGAYEQYF.